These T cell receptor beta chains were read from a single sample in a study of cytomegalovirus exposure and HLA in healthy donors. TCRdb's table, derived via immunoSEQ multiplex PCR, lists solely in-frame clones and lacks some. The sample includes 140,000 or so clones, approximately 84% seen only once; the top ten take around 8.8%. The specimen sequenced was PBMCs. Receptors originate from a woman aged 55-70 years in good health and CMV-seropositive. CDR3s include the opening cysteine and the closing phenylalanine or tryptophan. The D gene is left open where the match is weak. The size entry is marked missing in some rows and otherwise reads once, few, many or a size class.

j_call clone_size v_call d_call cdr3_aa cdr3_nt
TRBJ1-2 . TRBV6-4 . CASSERQEHGYTF TGTGCCAGCAGTGAGCGACAGGAGCATGGCTACACCTTC
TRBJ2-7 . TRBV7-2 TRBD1 CASSLEPGGGYEQYF TGTGCCAGCAGCTTAGAGCCAGGGGGCGGGTACGAGCAGTACTTC
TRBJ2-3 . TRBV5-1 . CASSARSLGDTQYF TGCGCCAGCAGCGCCCGTTCTCTAGGAGATACGCAGTATTTT
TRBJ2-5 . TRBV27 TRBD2 CASSLLRGSGTQYF TGTGCCAGCAGTTTATTGCGGGGGTCGGGGACCCAGTACTTC
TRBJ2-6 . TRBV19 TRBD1 CATYGPGTGGRSGANVLTF TGTGCCACTTACGGCCCCGGGACAGGGGGCCGCTCTGGGGCCAACGTCCTGACTTTC
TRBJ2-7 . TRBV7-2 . CASSPQGGSSYEQYF TGTGCCAGCAGCCCCCAGGGCGGCAGCTCCTACGAGCAGTACTTC
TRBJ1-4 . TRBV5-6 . CASSSTGATNEKLFF TGTGCCAGCAGCTCGACAGGTGCAACTAATGAAAAACTGTTTTTT
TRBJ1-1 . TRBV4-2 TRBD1 CASSQRTGVEAFF TGTGCCAGCAGCCAGAGGACAGGGGTTGAAGCTTTCTTT
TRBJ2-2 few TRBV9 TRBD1 CASSVAGGKRLRELFF TGTGCCAGCAGCGTAGCAGGGGGCAAGAGGTTGAGGGAGCTGTTTTTT
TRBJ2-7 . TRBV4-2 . CASSQVPGEYEQYF TGTGCCAGCAGCCAAGTGCCAGGGGAATACGAGCAGTACTTC
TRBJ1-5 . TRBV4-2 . CASSQGYGGGDIYSNQPQHF TGTGCCAGCAGCCAAGGGTATGGAGGGGGGGATATCTATAGCAATCAGCCCCAGCATTTT
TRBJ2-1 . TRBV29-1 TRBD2 CSVREREAYEQFF TGCAGCGTTAGAGAGCGGGAGGCCTATGAGCAGTTCTTC
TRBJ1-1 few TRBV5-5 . CASSFSRVTEAFF TGTGCCAGCAGCTTCTCCAGGGTGACTGAAGCTTTCTTT
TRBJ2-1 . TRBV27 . CASRPLGSYEQFF TGTGCCAGCAGACCTTTAGGTAGCTATGAGCAGTTCTTC
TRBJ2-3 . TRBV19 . CASSIIANRPDTQYF TGTGCCAGTAGTATAATAGCGAATCGGCCCGATACGCAGTATTTT
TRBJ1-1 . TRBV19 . CASSIQGFAFF TGTGCCAGTAGTATCCAGGGTTTTGCTTTCTTT
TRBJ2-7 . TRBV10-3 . CAISTTVAFHEQYF TGTGCCATCAGTACGACAGTCGCGTTTCACGAGCAGTACTTC
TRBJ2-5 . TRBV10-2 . CASSEGYPGSSRTQYF TGCGCCAGCAGTGAAGGTTACCCCGGGTCCTCCCGGACCCAGTACTTC
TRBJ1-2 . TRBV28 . CASSLLQTPNYGYTF TGTGCCAGCAGTTTACTACAGACCCCTAACTATGGCTACACCTTC
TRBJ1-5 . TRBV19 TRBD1 CASIGRGQGEIFQPQHF TGTGCCAGTATCGGCCGTGGTCAGGGGGAAATTTTTCAGCCCCAGCATTTT
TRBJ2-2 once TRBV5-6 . CASSNTGSGGELFF TGTGCCAGCAGCAACACAGGGTCGGGCGGGGAGCTGTTTTTT
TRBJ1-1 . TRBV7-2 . CASSPPTGSTEAFF TGTGCCAGCAGCCCCCCTACAGGGTCCACTGAAGCTTTCTTT
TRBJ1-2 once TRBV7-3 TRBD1 CASSLAGQGPGGYTF TGTGCCAGCAGCTTAGCCGGACAGGGGCCGGGCGGCTACACCTTC
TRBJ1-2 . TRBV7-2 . CASILHEGYGYTF TGTGCCAGCATACTACACGAGGGATATGGCTACACCTTC
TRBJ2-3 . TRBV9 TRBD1 CASSLRGSTDTQYF TGTGCCAGCAGCCTCAGGGGGAGCACAGATACGCAGTATTTT
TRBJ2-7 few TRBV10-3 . CAISDAQTYEQYF TGTGCCATCAGTGACGCGCAAACCTACGAGCAGTACTTC
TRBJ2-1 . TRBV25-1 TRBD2 CASRGTSGSHEQFF TGTGCCAGCAGGGGGACTAGCGGGAGTCATGAGCAGTTCTTC
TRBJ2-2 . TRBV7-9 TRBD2 CASSPLWRELGTGELFF TGTGCCAGCAGCCCGCTTTGGCGGGAGTTGGGCACCGGGGAGCTGTTTTTT
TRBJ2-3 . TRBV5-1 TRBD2 CASSLEPAGIGDTQYF TGCGCCAGCAGCTTGGAACCAGCGGGAATAGGAGATACGCAGTATTTT
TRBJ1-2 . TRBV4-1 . CASSPGQGNYGYTF TGCGCCAGCAGCCCGGGTCAGGGGAACTATGGCTACACCTTC
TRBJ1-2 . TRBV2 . CASRQGGYYGYTF TGTGCCAGCAGACAGGGTGGCTACTATGGCTACACCTTC
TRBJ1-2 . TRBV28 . CASSRTGYGGYTF TGTGCCAGCAGCCGTACAGGTTACGGCGGCTACACCTTC
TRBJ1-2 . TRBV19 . CATQRGTNYGYTF TGTGCGACACAACGGGGAACTAACTATGGCTACACCTTC
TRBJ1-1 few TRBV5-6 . CASSFRGPMGDTEAFF TGTGCCAGCAGTTTCAGGGGACCCATGGGGGACACTGAAGCTTTCTTT
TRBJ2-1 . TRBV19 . CASSIWADNEQFF TGTGCCAGTAGTATATGGGCAGACAATGAGCAGTTCTTC
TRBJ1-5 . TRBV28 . CASSFRARAQHF TGTGCCAGCAGTTTTAGAGCGAGGGCCCAGCATTTT
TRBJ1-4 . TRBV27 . CASSLWGGTVEKLFF TGTGCCAGCAGTTTATGGGGGGGTACGGTTGAAAAACTGTTTTTT
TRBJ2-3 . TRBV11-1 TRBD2 CASSWTSGRGDTQYF TGTGCCAGCAGCTGGACTAGCGGGAGGGGAGATACGCAGTATTTT
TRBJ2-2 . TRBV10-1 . CASSECGSCPGELFF TGCGCCAGCAGTGAGTGCGGTAGCTGTCCCGGGGAGCTGTTTTTT
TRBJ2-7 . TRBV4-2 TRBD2 CASSQDPSGGRREQYF TGTGCCAGCAGCCAAGATCCTAGCGGGGGGCGTCGGGAGCAGTACTTC
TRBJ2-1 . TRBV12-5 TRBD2 CASARSGRGEQFF TGTGCTAGTGCCAGAAGCGGGAGGGGTGAGCAGTTCTTC
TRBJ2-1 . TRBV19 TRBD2 CASSIAGGPYNEQFF TGTGCCAGTAGTATAGCGGGAGGGCCGTACAATGAGCAGTTCTTC
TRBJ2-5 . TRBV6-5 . CASSYGASAQTQYF TGTGCCAGCAGTTACGGAGCGTCAGCGCAGACCCAGTACTTC
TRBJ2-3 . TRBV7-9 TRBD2 CASSRGASGRAPDTQYF TGTGCCAGCAGCAGGGGGGCTAGCGGGAGGGCCCCAGATACGCAGTATTTT
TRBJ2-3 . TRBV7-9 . CASSLGTRGTDTQYF TGTGCCAGCAGCTTAGGGACTAGGGGGACAGATACGCAGTATTTT
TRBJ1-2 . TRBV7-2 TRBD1 CASSKGTDYGYTF TGTGCCAGCAGCAAAGGGACAGACTATGGCTACACCTTC
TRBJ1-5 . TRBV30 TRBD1 CAWSPQGNQPQHF TGTGCCTGGAGCCCACAGGGGAATCAGCCCCAGCATTTT
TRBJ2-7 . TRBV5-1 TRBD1 CASSPSGGPYEQYF TGCGCCAGCAGCCCCTCAGGGGGACCCTACGAGCAGTACTTC
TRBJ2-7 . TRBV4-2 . CASSRDGSYEQYF TGTGCCAGCAGCCGTGACGGGTCCTACGAGCAGTACTTC
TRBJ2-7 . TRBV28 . CASRAIRDNTYEQYF TGTGCCAGCAGAGCCATCCGGGACAACACCTACGAGCAGTACTTC
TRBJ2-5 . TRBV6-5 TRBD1 CATSRDRQETQYF TGTGCCACCTCCCGGGACAGGCAAGAGACCCAGTACTTC
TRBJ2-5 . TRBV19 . CASRNFGETQYF TGTGCCAGTAGGAATTTCGGAGAGACCCAGTACTTC
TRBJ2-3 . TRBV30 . CAWSPSLQRRTDTQYF TGTGCCTGGAGCCCCTCCTTGCAGCGCCGCACAGATACGCAGTATTTT